This paragraph reports one TCR beta chain. The record originates from a study of T cell responses to AZD1222 COVID-19 vaccine. Method: immunoSEQ multiplex PCR; TCRdb's copy keeps in-frame clones and lacks some. Here the sample spans over 130,000 clones, roughly 88% being singletons. The CDR3 spans 12 residues. The V gene lost 0 bases and the J gene lost 7 bases, with 8 bases spanning the gap. Germline lookup yields CDR1 SGHDT and CDR2 YYEEEE. The V gene is TRBV5-6, the J gene TRBJ2-7; weak D call: TRBD1 (5 bases). The receptor's source is an adult who received the AZD1222 COVID-19 vaccine. Source: peripheral blood, taken 28 days after the second AZD1222 dose. The CDR3 sequence is CASSLGQPEQYF. CDR3 sequence (DNA): TGTGCCAGCAGCTTGGGACAGCCGGAGCAGTACTTC.